The 11 T cell receptor beta chains presented below share a single source sample, sequenced in a study of neurological immune-mediated disorders. Each CDR3 protein gets one entry after TCRdb re-called the 5' RACE reads with MiXCR. The table lists roughly 40,000 distinct CDR3 sequences, about 2.5% of them singletons. Sequencing input: PBMCs. These receptors all come from a middle-aged man with multiple sclerosis.

This clonotype was observed many times. The chain combines TRBV12-3 or TRBV12-4 with TRBJ1-2; 11 bases agree with TRBD1. V lost 5 bases to trimming and J lost 7 bases; unmatched junction nucleotides: 3. The CDR3 sequence is 13 residues long. This CDR3 reads CASSPGTGGGYTF. As DNA, the CDR3 is TGTGCCAGCAGTCCCGGGACAGGGGGTGGCTACACCTTC.

This clonotype was recorded at least ten times. The J gene is TRBJ2-6, the V gene TRBV7-2; D possibly corresponds to TRBD1 (5 bases). Germline CDR1 and CDR2: SGHTA and FQGNSA. The CDR3 is 15 amino acids. Trimming took off 4 bases at V and 6 bases at J, with 13 bases between the two ends. The CDR3 region is CASSSVGAAANVLTF. In DNA, the CDR3 is TGTGCCAGCAGCTCCGTTGGGGCAGCGGCCAACGTCCTGACTTTC.

At least ten counts were recorded for this clonotype. The V gene is TRBV7-6, the J gene TRBJ2-2, with D possibly being TRBD2 (5 bases). CDR1 SGHVS and CDR2 FNYEAQ come from the germline V gene. V was cut by 6 bases and J by 1 base, with 15 bases left in between. This CDR3 spans 16 amino acids. The CDR3 DNA is TGTGCCAGCAGAGAACTAGGACGGCTGAACACCGGGGAGCTGTTTTTT. It specifies CASRELGRLNTGELFF.

The J gene is TRBJ2-7, the V gene TRBV20-1; 11 bases map to TRBD2. The CDR3 covers 18 residues. The trim removed 1 base at V and 1 base at J, leaving 12 bases unmatched. Germline loops: CDR1 DFQATT, CDR2 SNEGSKA (reference sequence). The CDR3 sequence: CSARVPLTSGVVSYEQYF. The CDR3 bases are TGCAGTGCTAGAGTCCCCCTGACTAGCGGGGTGGTATCCTACGAGCAGTACTTC.

This clonotype was recorded at least ten times. The V call is TRBV20-1, the J call TRBJ2-7; no firm D call. V lost 0 bases and J lost 1, with 10 bases in between. The germline CDR1 and CDR2 sequences are DFQATT and SNEGSKA (reference sequence). The CDR3 covers 14 residues. CDR3 protein: CSARDLRTSYEQYF. CDR3 nucleotides: TGCAGTGCTAGAGATCTCAGAACGTCCTACGAGCAGTACTTC.

Many counts were recorded for this clonotype. V is TRBV29-1 and J is TRBJ2-2, with 10 bases identical to TRBD1. The CDR3 runs to 14 residues. The germline CDR1 and CDR2 sequences are SQVTM and ANQGSEA. With 6 bases clipped from V and 4 bases from J, the junction kept 5 bases outside the gene matches. CDR3 protein: CSVVGTGATGELFF. DNA of the CDR3: TGCAGCGTCGTCGGGACAGGGGCCACCGGGGAGCTGTTTTTT.

The rearrangement joins TRBV7-2 to TRBJ2-1; TRBD1 might be the D (6 bases). Germline CDR1 and CDR2: SGHTA and FQGNSA. The V end lost 1 base, the J end lost 11 bases, and 15 bases lay between the germline ends. The CDR3 is 14 residues long. The CDR3 nucleotides read TGTGCCAGCAGCTTAGTCACGGCCCAGGGGAAGCAGTTCTTC. Translating it yields CASSLVTAQGKQFF.

This clonotype showed up many times. The chain employs TRBV28 and TRBJ2-2, with D hard to call. V was trimmed by 5 bases and J by 1 base, leaving 11 bases between them. This CDR3 spans 15 amino acids. The germline CDR1 and CDR2 sequences are MDHEN and SYDVKM. In DNA, the CDR3 is TGTGCCAGCAGTCTCAAGTACAGGAACACCGGGGAGCTGTTTTTT. It encodes CASSLKYRNTGELFF. Full variable domain (outside the CDR3, taken from reference TRBV28 and TRBJ2-2): DVKVTQSSRYLVKRTGEKVFLECVQDMDHENMFWYRQDPGLGLRLIYFSYDVKMKEKGDIPEGYSVSREKKERFSLILESASTNQTSMYLCASSLKYRNTGELFFGEGSRLTVL.

This clonotype has at least ten counts. The chain employs TRBV5-1 and TRBJ1-1, with no clear D. Trimming pared 5 bases from V and 2 bases from J, leaving 10 bases between. CDR3 size: 13 residues. The germline gives CDR1 SGHRS, CDR2 YFSETQ. Here the CDR3 reads CASRMDGNTEAFF. CDR3 bases: TGCGCCAGCAGAATGGACGGAAACACTGAAGCTTTCTTT.

This clonotype occurred many times. Here the CDR3 DNA reads TGTGCCACCAGCAGGAGAGGCGGCTACGAGCAGTACTTC. Its translation: CATSRRGGYEQYF. This sequence joins TRBV15 and TRBJ2-7; no clear D. The CDR3 contains 13 residues. Trimming shortened V by 3 bases and J by 3 bases, and 9 bases separated the two germline ends. Germline assignment: CDR1 LNHNV and CDR2 YYDKDF (reference sequence).

The sample holds many counts of this clonotype. CDR3 in DNA: TGTGCCAGCAGTTCAGGGGCGTATTCACCCCTCCACTTT. This sequence encodes CASSSGAYSPLHF. This rearrangement joins TRBV11-2 to TRBJ1-6; D perhaps matches TRBD1 (6 bases). Per the germline V gene, CDR1 is SGHAT and CDR2 is FQNNGV. The CDR3 is 13 amino acids. Trimming stripped 6 bases from V and 8 bases from J, with 11 bases between. Full variable domain (remainder filled in from reference TRBV11-2 and TRBJ1-6): EAGVAQSPRYKIIEKRQSVAFWCNPISGHATLYWYQQILGQGPKLLIQFQNNGVVDDSQLPKDRFSAERLKGVDSTLKIQPAKLEDSAVYLCASSSGAYSPLHFGNGTRLTVT.